This section outlines one T cell receptor beta chain sequence together with its context. Its antigen is not yet known. No qualities accompany the bases; no much larger clone lies one base away. In total, approximately 690 healthy bone marrow donors made up the cohort. At the time of sampling, every cohort member was nominally healthy, though immune exposures that went unrecorded were likely present. The donor was CMV seronegative and belonged to the group of around 350 seronegative cohort members. Each donor provided a peripheral blood sample, and peripheral blood mononuclear cells were used for TCR beta sequencing. Genomic DNA extraction from the blood cell samples was performed with the Qiagen DNeasy Blood Extraction Kit. The source of the sample is a study of cytomegalovirus exposure and HLA in healthy donors (dated by TCRdb to between 2016 and 2019). Background on the whole study: In an earlier analysis of some 550 of the donors, about 270 Gb of sequence data and 90 million to 130 million unique TCR beta sequences from 150 million to 200 million T cells were reported. Genome-wide SNP genotypes for about three fifths of the roughly 670 donors were used in a later genetic analysis, which treated that subset as a discovery cohort. The genetic ancestry cluster associated with self-reported Caucasian donors included about 81% of the roughly 400 genotyped donors. To decide whether each TCR beta V gene segment behaved as functional or pseudogenic, an earlier analysis of nearly 600 of the donors relied on high-throughput TCR beta sequencing. HLA typing covered class I and class II loci at four-digit resolution. The study was designed to test whether signatures of past pathogen exposure could be identified by cataloging public T cell receptors. The study profiled the T cell repertoires of hundreds of subjects by immunosequencing and related them to cytomegalovirus serostatus. Every discovery cohort repertoire had been produced on one sequencing platform. An early release covering about 600 HLA-typed donors comprised approximately 300 gigabases of sequencing data and around 86 million unique TCR sequences. On average, around 240,000 unique TCR beta nucleotide sequences were sequenced per donor among several hundred genotyped donors of the cohort, with roughly 20% of those sequences being non-productive. A later analysis re-analyzed previously published TCR beta repertoires from 550 to 700 donors and added high-resolution HLA genotyping to study TCR occurrence patterns. Rather than using new phenotypic data, the later analysis identified candidate immune exposures from TCR beta sequences and from how often those sequences occurred across donors. Typing coverage varied by locus: roughly 629-640 donors for A, B, C, DRB1 and DQB1; around 560 for DQA1; about 590 for DPA1; fewer than 480 for DPB1. To predict cytomegalovirus infection status, the study brought together high-throughput TCR immunosequencing, statistical association of individual TCRs with disease status, and machine learning. Along with the approximately 670-subject first cohort, a separate validation cohort of around 120 different subjects was used. Alongside the repertoire data, information on donor age, sex, ethnicity and CMV serostatus was compiled. Because of strong linkage in the cohort, a handful of DR-DQ haplotypes were treated as single units for association and clustering. The paper's findings and limits, for the study overall: The presence/absence analyses assumed that sequencing depth was roughly uniform across donors, and that assumption may not be true. A group of highly shared sequence variants was considered likely to be a technical artifact of the sequencing pipeline. A further reported finding was that TCR beta sequences accurately predicted the HLA-A and HLA-B alleles for most subjects in the first cohort. According to a later analysis, parvovirus B19, influenza, CMV and Epstein-Barr virus appeared linked to several top co-occurrence clusters. In an earlier analysis of more than 500 of the donors, most TCR beta V segments appeared in productive rearrangements about 87% or about 30% of the time, broadly matching IMGT annotations. In a later analysis, HLA-associated TCR beta chains were found to be more clonally expanded and to have lower generation probabilities than equally common non-associated chains. A later analysis associated around 16,000 TCR beta sequences with specific HLA alleles at a false discovery rate of 0.05. HLA typing was unavailable for some donors at each locus, so association tests used only the typed subset. Immune exposure information for the cohort was limited to CMV serostatus. When HLA alleles, especially DR and DQ, strongly co-occurred, attributing TCR associations to individual alleles was difficult. A total of about 150 TCR beta chains were listed by the study as associated with cytomegalovirus. In a later genetic analysis, a missense DCLRE1C variant was associated with V-gene and J-gene trimming of TCR beta chains, and the association was replicated in an independent cohort. Because counts were too low, roughly 18 rarely observed V segments, including chromosome 9 orphons, were left out of the earlier analysis of 587 of the donors. Because the 87-base-pair reads could not distinguish some IMGT-functional V segments, including TRBV6-2 and TRBV6-3, those segments were excluded. According to the authors, the approach could potentially be generalized to other disease states and immunological phenotypes. In vitro tests confirmed that a few of the cytomegalovirus-associated TCR beta chains recognize cytomegalovirus antigens. In both the original and validation cohorts, the classifier was reported to diagnose cytomegalovirus status with high specificity and sensitivity. According to a later genetic analysis, donors in an Asian-associated ancestry cluster had fewer N-insertions in productive TCRs than the approximately 700-donor mean. According to a later analysis, most CMV-associated TCR beta chains appeared to be HLA-restricted, and the HLA associations seemed to be driven largely by CMV exposure. A later analysis found that TCR association rates varied across HLA loci, with DRB1 alleles showing the most associated TCRs and HLA-C alleles the fewest. Across donors, most TCR sequences were observed very rarely, whereas some public TCRs were present in many individuals. Only TCR beta chains were sequenced in this cohort, and the absence of alpha or paired-chain data limited detectable features. Correlated functional status among segregating V segments might reflect linkage disequilibrium, but an unknown experimental factor could not be ruled out.

CDR3 length: 14 amino acids, cysteine to phenylalanine. The read is trimmed to its CDR3 DNA, 42 bases read in frame from base 1. Trimming takes 4 bases from V and 1 base from J, and the germline ends sit 10 bases apart. The germline V gene gives CDR1 as MNHNS and CDR2 as SASEGT. Library prep was done by the immunoSEQ multiplex PCR assay. The multiplex PCR relied on a mix of 60 forward primers for TCR Vbeta segments and 13 reverse primers for TCR Jbeta segments. The CDR3 region of rearranged TCR beta genes was amplified from genomic DNA with a multiplex PCR assay. On the Illumina HiSeq System, the amplified TCR beta libraries were sequenced as 87-base-pair reads. Per the source publication's procedure: A later analysis counted some 74 million unique TCR beta chains across the 600 to 850 repertoires, and some 11 million of these chains were shared by at least two donors. Raw reads were error-corrected and collapsed into unique sequences with a nearest-neighbor algorithm that merged closely related sequences to remove PCR and sequencing errors. V, D and J gene segments were assigned by aligning CDR3 sequences to IMGT reference sequences. For a sequence to be retained, at least a six-nucleotide match to both a V gene segment and a J gene segment was required. Rearrangements were called productive when the CDR3 lacked stop codons and stayed in frame with V and J; all others were non-productive. Following IMGT convention, CDR3 was defined as the stretch from the second conserved V-encoded cysteine to the conserved J-encoded phenylalanine. The earlier analysis of a few hundred of the donors excluded sequences that lacked an unambiguous match to a single V gene segment. An earlier analysis of several hundred of the donors called V segments functional above 56.7% productive rearrangements and segregating when the between-donor standard deviation exceeded 5%. A statistical classification framework was built for diagnosing cytomegalovirus status from the catalog of TCR beta chain sequences. V and J gene assignment, in a later analysis, came from comparing TCR nucleotide sequences with IMGT/GENE-DB human TR gene sequences. Using the TCRdist pipeline, a later analysis assigned CDR3 sequences along with most-parsimonious VDJ recombination scenarios. A later analysis defined each TCR beta chain by its CDR3 amino acid sequence plus V-gene family, and excluded reads lacking a unique V-gene family. A later analysis removed several hundred highly shared, low-generation-probability nucleotide sequences to deal with suspected cross-contamination and a sequencing artifact. A later analysis calculated a clonal expansion index for each public chain from normalized within-repertoire ranks of inferred template counts. Generation probabilities in a later analysis came from a VDJ recombination model fitted to out-of-frame rearrangements, and those results were checked against IGoR. In a later analysis, TCR-TCR, TCR-HLA and TCR-CMV co-occurrence was scored with hypergeometric tests, and a repertoire-size bias correction was applied to TCR pairs. False discovery rates were estimated in a later analysis by permuting HLA or CMV assignments 20 times. A later analysis grouped co-occurring TCRs with DBSCAN, adding TCRdist sequence similarity when clustering within HLA-allele-positive subsets. Co-occurrence clustering excluded repertoires with fewer than 30,000 or more than 120,000 public chains, plus five with anomalous nucleotide sharing. TCRdb provides this immuneACCESS table in a form limited to in-frame rearrangements. Some clones are lacking; in checked studies, under half of them reflect an unresolved V gene, and why the rest are absent is not known. D and trimming come from the DNA, and the V and J calls and clone size come from that table. Recorded for this sample are around 180,000 clones; about three quarters of them occurred a single time. 1.1% of the sample comes from the top ten.

This TCR derives from a woman between 35 and 50 years old in good health and CMV-seronegative. In this chain, TRBV6-1 is recombined with TRBJ1-1; D gene: possibly TRBD1, on 5 matching bases. Source material: PBMCs. The encoded CDR3 is CASSAQGENTEAFF. The nucleotides read TGTGCCAGCAGTGCACAAGGGGAGAACACTGAAGCTTTCTTT.